The source of this TCR beta chain is a study of graft-versus-host responses after intestinal transplantation (dated by TCRdb to 2020 to 2023). About the study as a whole: Recipients received multivisceral, liver-intestinal, or isolated intestinal transplants. Rather than being sequenced by the commercial service, samples from a few later patients were sequenced in-house on an Illumina MiSeq and processed with MiXCR. A peak of at least 4% donor T cells among recipient peripheral blood mononuclear cells was the definition used for donor T cell macrochimerism. A cohort of about two dozen intestinal transplant recipients, including one retransplant, was enrolled, and a few patients lacking pretransplant specimens were excluded. To identify alloreactive clones, pre-transplant mixed lymphocyte reaction products were sequenced and then compared with unstimulated pre-transplant donor and recipient T cells. Graft-versus-host and host-versus-graft alloreactive T cell clones were tracked in the graft, circulation and bone marrow after intestinal transplantation using bulk TCR-beta CDR3 sequencing. Every recipient was given anti-thymocyte globulin induction, followed by approximately 3 years of maintenance tacrolimus and steroids.

The paper's findings and limits, for the study overall: Conclusions were limited by the relatively low number and heterogeneity of intestinal transplant patients. Early after transplant, declines in HvG clones were associated with peak levels of circulating GvH clones. GvH clones turned up in recipient bone marrow, with some appearing earlier in ileal mucosa or blood, a pattern consistent with an intestinal mucosal origin. In patients with donor T cell macrochimerism, the allografts had high GvH to HvG T cell clonal ratios.

CDR1 and CDR2 were assigned from the germline V gene as SGHAT and FQNNGV. The CDR3 contains 20 residues, cysteine and phenylalanine counted. The CDR3 DNA has 60 bases and is translated from base 1. At the junction V is shortened by 0 bases and J by 0 bases, with 24 bases in between. The time point label, read with the paper, signifies: cells obtained before transplantation from donor or recipient. CD3+CD4+ and CD3+CD8+ populations were FACS-sorted from unstimulated pre-transplant donor and recipient cells taken from spleen or lymph nodes. Library generation was performed with the immunoSEQ multiplex PCR assay. In most patients, genomic DNA was isolated using the Qiagen DNeasy Blood and Tissue Kit and sent frozen to Adaptive Biotechnologies for TCR sequencing. For most patients, high-throughput TCR-beta CDR3 sequencing of genomic DNA was performed by Adaptive Biotechnologies. In the original analysis: TCR sequencing data were retrieved from Adaptive's ImmunoSEQ software for 15 to 20 patients, whereas a few other patients were processed with MiXCR and VDJtools. CD4 versus CD8 sorting errors were corrected by removing sequences found in both subsets at a frequency ratio below 5:1. CDR3 nucleotide sequences shared between donor and recipient were removed because the origin of such sequences could not be assigned. Alloreactive clones required at least 2-fold expansion over unstimulated cells and minimum CFSE-low frequency of 0.002% (template counts) or 0.001% (read counts). Clones were considered mappable if detected in sequenced pre-transplant spleen, lymph node, or MLR CFSE-low populations of the donor or recipient. The cumulative frequency of alloreactive clones was calculated as a percentage of all sequences, weighted by copy number. Imported from immuneACCESS, the table was reduced by TCRdb to in-frame sequences with V and J called. These copies leave out some clones; in studies compared against another copy, an unresolved V gene accounts for under half, and the cause of the remainder is not known. V, J and clone size are taken as reported in that table, and D and trimming were inferred from the DNA itself. The table for this sample lists some 97,000 clones; roughly 87% of them were counted only once. Roughly 0.95% of the sample rests with the top ten.

About this clone: Its antigen remains unidentified. No clone much larger than this one lies a single base away; base qualities are absent.

This sequence originates from a human donor who was the organ donor for an intestinal transplant. The source material was unstimulated CD4+ T cells sorted from spleen or lymph node cells, sampled before transplant. The chain joins TRBV11-2 to TRBJ2-7, and TRBD1 may be the D gene, going by 7 matching bases. The CDR3: CASSLEVHLGGTASSYEQYF. The nucleotide sequence is given as TGTGCCAGCAGCTTAGAGGTTCATTTGGGCGGGACAGCGAGCTCCTACGAGCAGTACTTC.